The 2 T cell receptor beta chains presented below share a single source sample, sequenced in a study of vaccination effects on CD4 cells after COVID-19. The repertoire was sequenced with immunoSEQ multiplex PCR; TCRdb's copy has only in-frame clones and lacks some. This table holds about 20,000 clones, 72% found once. Antigen-specific CD4+ T cells expanded by the ViraFEST assay with viral peptide pools were then sequenced. After roughly 11 days in culture, the CD4+ T cells were isolated. The participants, recipients of two vaccine doses, got either BNT162b2 or mRNA-1273. These receptors' antigens are unknown. The sample was CD4+ T cells from PBMCs cultured with HCoV-NL63 spike peptides, taken after COVID-19 vaccination. These receptors all stem from a human donor who received a COVID-19 vaccine.

V is TRBV19 and J is TRBJ2-6; D remains ambiguous. CDR1 and CDR2 (germline): LNHDA, SQIVND (reference sequence). This CDR3 spans 14 amino acids. Trimming removed 7 bases at V and 0 bases at J, with 7 bases between. CDR3 region: CASNRASGANVLTF. CDR3 bases: TGTGCCAGTAATCGGGCCTCTGGGGCCAACGTCCTGACTTTC.

This chain connects TRBV7-9 to TRBJ2-7, with no clear D. The germline V and J ends were trimmed by 4 bases and 2 bases, with 6 bases remaining between them. CDR1 is SEHNR, CDR2 FQNEAQ, per germline (reference sequence). CDR3 length equals 12 residues. The CDR3 nucleotides read TGTGCCAGCAGCTCTGATGCCTACGAGCAGTACTTC. This codes for CASSSDAYEQYF.